The 20 T cell receptor beta chains listed next were all sequenced from one sample in a study of cytomegalovirus exposure and HLA in healthy donors. Data came from immunoSEQ multiplex PCR; TCRdb stores just in-frame clones and leaves some out. The repertoire holds about 250,000 clones, with more than 85% as singletons. Sequenced input: PBMCs. Receptor source: a man between 18 and 29 years old in good health and CMV-seropositive.

Turning to this clone: Other DNA sequences of this sample code for an identical CDR3. The chain couples TRBV27 to TRBJ1-5, with D perhaps TRBD1 (6 bases). V lost 2 bases and J 1 base, leaving 6 bases between the germline ends. Germline V gene lookup returns CDR1 MNHEY and CDR2 SMNVEV (reference sequence). The CDR3 consists of 14 residues. The CDR3 sequence is CASSLGGSNQPQHF. In DNA, the CDR3 is TGTGCCAGCAGTTTAGGGGGCAGCAATCAGCCCCAGCATTTT.

V usage is TRBV18 and J usage is TRBJ2-7; 8 bases fit TRBD2. This CDR3 region has 14 residues. The ends lost 6 bases at V and 0 bases at J; junction bases unmatched: 4. Germline CDR1 is KGHSH and CDR2 is LQKENI. CDR3 in amino acids: CASSVSGSSYEQYF. The CDR3 nucleotides are TGTGCCAGCTCCGTGAGCGGGAGCTCCTACGAGCAGTACTTC.

V usage is TRBV18 and J usage is TRBJ2-7; 13 bases are shared with TRBD2. The CDR3 length is 16 residues. J lost 4 bases, V lost 3 bases, and 6 bases had no gene match. Germline CDR1 is KGHSH and CDR2 is LQKENI. CDR3 sequence: CASSPETGLAGYEQYF. The CDR3 coding sequence is TGTGCCAGCTCACCCGAAACGGGACTAGCGGGATACGAGCAGTACTTC.

J is TRBJ2-3 and V is TRBV5-1; 10 bases match TRBD2. The CDR3 extends over 14 amino acids. Unmatched junction bases numbered 4, after V lost 6 bases and J lost 3 bases. CDR1 and CDR2 from the germline V gene are SGHRS and YFSETQ. DNA of the CDR3: TGCGCCAGCACTCATAGCGGGAGGACAGATACGCAGTATTTT. It translates to CASTHSGRTDTQYF.

In this sample, this clone turned up once. The V gene is TRBV28, the J gene TRBJ2-7; D unclear. Trimming removed 7 bases at V and 2 bases at J, with 6 bases between. Germline CDR1 is MDHEN and CDR2 is SYDVKM. CDR3 length equals 11 residues. The CDR3 loop is CASKETYEQYF. For the CDR3, the DNA is TGTGCCAGCAAGGAAACCTACGAGCAGTACTTC.

The chain joins TRBV27 to TRBJ2-7; 8 bases map to TRBD2. The V segment lost 0 bases and the J segment 3 bases; nucleotides outside the gene matches: 7. The germline gives CDR1 MNHEY, CDR2 SMNVEV (reference sequence). This CDR3 has 16 amino acids. The CDR3 loop is CASSLSLAERVYEQYF. The DNA for the CDR3 is TGTGCCAGCAGTTTATCACTAGCGGAACGCGTCTACGAGCAGTACTTC.

The chain carries TRBV11-2 and TRBJ1-2; the D gene is possibly TRBD1 (5 bases). Germline assignment: CDR1 SGHAT and CDR2 FQNNGV. Trimming took off 3 bases at V and 0 bases at J, with 14 bases between the two ends. The length of the CDR3 is 16 residues. CDR3 in DNA: TGTGCCAGCAGCTTGGTCCGGGACGCTCCTAACTATGGCTACACCTTC. This sequence encodes CASSLVRDAPNYGYTF.

The chain links TRBV5-4 to TRBJ2-3, with D maybe TRBD2 (6 bases). CDR1 is SGHNT and CDR2 is YYREEE in the germline V gene (reference sequence). V was trimmed by 7 bases and J by 0 bases, leaving 12 bases between them. CDR3 length equals 14 residues. This chain's CDR3 is CASGHSGSTDTQYF. The CDR3 nucleotides are TGTGCCAGCGGTCATAGCGGAAGCACAGATACGCAGTATTTT.

The chain carries TRBV4-2 and TRBJ2-7, with D unresolved. Germline V lookup: CDR1 LGHNA, CDR2 YNFKEQ. The CDR3 extends over 14 amino acids. V was cut by 0 bases and J by 7 bases, with 13 bases left in between. CDR3 sequence: CASSQEGSRKEQYF. The CDR3 nucleotides are TGTGCCAGCAGCCAAGAAGGTAGTCGCAAGGAGCAGTACTTC.

The chain carries TRBV5-1 and TRBJ2-7; D gene ambiguous. The CDR3 runs to 13 residues. Germline CDR1 and CDR2: SGHRS and YFSETQ. V lost 0 bases, J lost 3 bases, and 7 bases lay in between. DNA of the CDR3: TGCGCCAGCAGCTTGGAGGTAGACTACGAGCAGTACTTC. Translated: CASSLEVDYEQYF.

This clone came up a few times. The rearrangement links TRBV19 to TRBJ1-5, with D unclear. The CDR3 is made up of 13 amino acids. Germline CDR1 reads LNHDA; CDR2 reads SQIVND (reference sequence). Trimming left V 3 bases short and J 4 bases short, with 7 bases between. The CDR3 nucleotides are TGTGCCAGTAGTATCGAGATAAATCAGCCCCAGCATTTT. Protein product: CASSIEINQPQHF. The whole variable domain, filled in from reference TRBV19 and TRBJ1-5, reads DGGITQSPKYLFRKEGQNVTLSCEQNLNHDAMYWYRQDPGQGLRLIYYSQIVNDFQKGDIAEGYSVSREKKESFPLTVTSAQKNPTAFYLCASSIEINQPQHFGDGTRLSIL.

This chain uses TRBV28 with TRBJ2-7, with TRBD1 as a possible D gene (6 bases). The germline V and J ends were trimmed by 8 bases and 9 bases, with 20 bases remaining between them. The germline CDR1 and CDR2 sequences are MDHEN and SYDVKM. The CDR3 consists of 13 residues. The CDR3 bases are TGTGCCAGCCGGACGAGGCCCAGGGGCGGGCAGTACTTC. This sequence encodes CASRTRPRGGQYF.

The rearrangement links TRBV11-2 to TRBJ2-1; tentatively, D is TRBD1 (6 bases). From germline, CDR1 is SGHAT and CDR2 FQNNGV. Trimming took 5 bases from V and 0 from J, leaving 14 bases between them. The CDR3 covers 16 residues. The CDR3 sequence is CASSPIRGSSYNEQFF. The CDR3 coding sequence is TGTGCCAGCAGCCCAATTAGGGGGAGCTCCTACAATGAGCAGTTCTTC.

The DNA for the CDR3 is TGTGCCAGCAGTGGGGGGAACAATCAGCCCCAGCATTTT. Translating it yields CASSGGNNQPQHF. The genes are TRBV2 and TRBJ1-5; a possible D gene is TRBD1 (5 bases). CDR3 length equals 13 residues. Looked up from germline, CDR1 is SNHLY and CDR2 is FYNNEI. Trimming stripped 4 bases from V and 3 bases from J, with 7 bases between.

The chain recombines TRBV30 with TRBJ2-1; D not certain. This CDR3 has 14 amino acids. The ends were cut back, 1 base at V and 4 bases at J, with 11 bases in the middle. Germline-derived CDR1 and CDR2 are GTSNPN and SVGIG (reference sequence). The CDR3 DNA reads as TGTGCCTGGAGTGGTCAAGTGGGATACAATGAGCAGTTCTTC. It specifies CAWSGQVGYNEQFF.

The genes are TRBV6-1 and TRBJ2-7, with TRBD1 identical over 8 bases. The CDR3 extends over 16 amino acids. The J segment lost 0 bases and the V segment lost 3 bases, leaving 7 bases of the junction unmatched. Germline V gene sequence: CDR1 MNHNS, CDR2 SASEGT. CDR3 in amino acids: CASSEVDREPSYEQYF. The CDR3 coding sequence is TGTGCCAGCAGTGAGGTGGACAGGGAGCCCTCCTACGAGCAGTACTTC.

Remarks on this clone: Other DNA sequences from this sample encode an identical CDR3 as well. The rearrangement uses TRBV5-1 and TRBJ2-7; D might be TRBD1 (5 bases). Per germline, CDR1 SGHRS and CDR2 YFSETQ. V was trimmed by 0 bases and J by 5 bases, leaving 6 bases between them. The CDR3 contains 12 residues. In DNA, the CDR3 is TGCGCCAGCAGCTTGGCAGGGAACGAGCAGTACTTC. Amino acid sequence: CASSLAGNEQYF.

The gene calls are TRBV5-1 and TRBJ1-1, with D uncertain. Between the trimmed V and J ends, which lost 4 bases and 11 bases, there was a span of 15 bases. CDR3 length equals 12 residues. Germline V CDR1 and CDR2: SGHRS, YFSETQ. For the CDR3, the DNA is TGCGCCAGCAGCGGCAGAAGAACAGAGGCTTTCTTT. It encodes CASSGRRTEAFF. The full variable domain, in which reference TRBV5-1 and TRBJ1-1 provide the parts outside the CDR3, is KAGVTQTPRYLIKTRGQQVTLSCSPISGHRSVSWYQQTPGQGLQFLFEYFSETQRNKGNFPGRFSGRQFSNSRSEMNVSTLELGDSALYLCASSGRRTEAFFGQGTRLTVV.

The V call is TRBV10-3, the J call TRBJ2-1, with 11 bases identical to TRBD2. The CDR3 has 13 amino acids. V shed 11 bases and J 5 bases; nucleotides not matched to a gene: 5. The V gene's germline CDR1 is ENHRY and CDR2 SYGVKD. For the CDR3, the DNA is TGTGCCTATAGCGGGAGGGTGGACAATGAGCAGTTCTTC. Its protein product is CAYSGRVDNEQFF.

This clone has a single count. This sequence joins TRBV9 and TRBJ2-7; the match to TRBD2 covers 11 bases. Losses at the gene ends were 2 bases for V and 3 bases for J; bases not matched to a gene: 4. Per germline, CDR1 SGDLS and CDR2 YYNGEE. CDR3 length: 15 residues. CDR3 sequence (DNA): TGTGCCAGCAGCGTGGGACTAGCGGACATCTACGAGCAGTACTTC. Protein sequence: CASSVGLADIYEQYF.